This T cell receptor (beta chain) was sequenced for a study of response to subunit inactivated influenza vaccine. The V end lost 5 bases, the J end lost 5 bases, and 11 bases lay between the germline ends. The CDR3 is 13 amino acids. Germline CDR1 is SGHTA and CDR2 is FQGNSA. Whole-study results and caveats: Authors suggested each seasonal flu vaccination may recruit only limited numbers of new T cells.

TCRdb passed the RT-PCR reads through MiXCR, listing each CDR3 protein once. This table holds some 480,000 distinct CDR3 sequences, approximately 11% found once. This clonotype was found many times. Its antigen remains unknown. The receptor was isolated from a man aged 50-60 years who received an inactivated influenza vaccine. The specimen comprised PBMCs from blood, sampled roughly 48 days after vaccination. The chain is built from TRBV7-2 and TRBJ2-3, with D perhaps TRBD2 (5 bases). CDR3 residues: CASSPRRGDTQYF. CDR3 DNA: TGTGCCAGCAGCCCACGCCGGGGAGATACGCAGTATTTT.